This T cell receptor beta chain was sequenced for a study of identical twins. TCRdb processed the 5' RACE reads anew with MiXCR; each CDR3 protein has one entry. The sample has approximately 500,000 distinct CDR3 sequences; roughly 26% are singletons. Per germline, CDR1 DFQATT and CDR2 SNEGSKA (reference sequence). With V trimmed by 3 bases and J by 6 bases, 1 base remained unmatched. CDR3 length equals 11 residues. Another study also made use of these data, one on T cells expressing NK-cell markers. From that report: Dominant NKG2C+ clonotypes were found to form roughly 1.0-7.5% of CD8+ T cells in six donors.

This TCR came from a woman younger than 35 in good health. Specimen: CD4+ T cells sorted from blood. V usage is TRBV20-1 and J usage is TRBJ2-7, with 8 bases matching TRBD1. The CDR3 protein is CSARGQAEQYF. The CDR3 nucleotides are TGCAGTGCTAGGGGACAGGCCGAGCAGTACTTC.